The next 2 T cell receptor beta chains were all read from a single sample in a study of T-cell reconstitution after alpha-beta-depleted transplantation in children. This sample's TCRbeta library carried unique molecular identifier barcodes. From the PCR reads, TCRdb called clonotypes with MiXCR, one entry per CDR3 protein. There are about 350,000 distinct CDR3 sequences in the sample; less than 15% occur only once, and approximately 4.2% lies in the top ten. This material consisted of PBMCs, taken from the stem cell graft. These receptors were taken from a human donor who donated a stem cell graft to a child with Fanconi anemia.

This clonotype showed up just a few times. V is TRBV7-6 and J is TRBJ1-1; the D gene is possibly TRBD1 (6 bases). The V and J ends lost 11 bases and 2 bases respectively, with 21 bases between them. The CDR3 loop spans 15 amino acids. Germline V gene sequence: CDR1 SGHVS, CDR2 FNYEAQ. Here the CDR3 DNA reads TGTGCCGTCAGCTTAGCTTCGGACAGTAACACTGAAGCTTTCTTT. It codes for CAVSLASDSNTEAFF.

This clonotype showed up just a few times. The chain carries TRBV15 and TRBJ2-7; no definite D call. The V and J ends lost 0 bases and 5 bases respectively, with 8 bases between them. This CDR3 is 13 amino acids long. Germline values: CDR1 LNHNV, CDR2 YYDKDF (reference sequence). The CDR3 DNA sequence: TGTGCCACCAGCAGAGATGGGGTTAACGAGCAGTACTTC. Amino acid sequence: CATSRDGVNEQYF.